Included here is one T cell receptor (beta chain) sequence, with context. TCRdb fed the RT-PCR reads into MiXCR, producing one record per CDR3 protein. This sample yields over 150,000 distinct CDR3 sequences, of which approximately 30% are seen a single time; 3.2% belongs to the top ten. Germline lookup yields CDR1 LNHNV and CDR2 YYDKDF (reference sequence). This CDR3 region has 13 residues. V was shortened by 7 bases and J by 1 base, with 7 bases between the two germline ends. These data belong to a study of patients and donors after allogeneic stem cell transplantation. This clonotype was sampled from a human donor who was either an allogeneic HSCT recipient or a stem cell or donor lymphocyte infusion donor (not recorded which). It is not recorded whose cells these are; they may come from a transplant donor. Sequencing used blood, either unsorted or a sorted T cell fraction (not recorded which). The V call is TRBV15, the J call TRBJ2-2; D is possibly TRBD1 (6 bases). For the CDR3, the DNA is TGTGCCACCAAACAGGGGAACACCGGGGAGCTGTTTTTT. Translation gives CATKQGNTGELFF.